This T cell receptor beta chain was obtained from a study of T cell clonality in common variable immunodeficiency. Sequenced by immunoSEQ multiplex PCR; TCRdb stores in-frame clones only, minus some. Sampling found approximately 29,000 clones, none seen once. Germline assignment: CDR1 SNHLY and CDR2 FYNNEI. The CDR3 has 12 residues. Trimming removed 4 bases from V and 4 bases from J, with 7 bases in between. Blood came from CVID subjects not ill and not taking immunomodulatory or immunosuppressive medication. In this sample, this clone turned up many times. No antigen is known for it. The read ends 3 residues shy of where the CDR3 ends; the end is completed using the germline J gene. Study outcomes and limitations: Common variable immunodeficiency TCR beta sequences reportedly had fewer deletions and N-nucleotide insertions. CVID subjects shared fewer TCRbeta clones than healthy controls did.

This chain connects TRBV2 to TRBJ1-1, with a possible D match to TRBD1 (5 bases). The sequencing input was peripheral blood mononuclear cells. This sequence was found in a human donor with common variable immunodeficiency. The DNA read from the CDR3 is TGTGCCAGCAGTGCGGGGGGCACTGAA. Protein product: CASSAGGTE. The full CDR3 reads CASSAGGTEAFF.